The 16 T cell receptor beta chains given below trace back to one sample, sequenced in a study of tissue T cells after allogeneic stem cell transplantation. Profiled with immunoSEQ multiplex PCR; TCRdb holds only in-frame clones, not every one. The data contain 17,000 or so clones, around 70% of them singletons. Sequenced sample: spleen. These receptors originate from a female BALB/c mouse in good health. Mouse MHC haplotype: H2-d.

This clone has a handful of counts. The gene symbols are mouse symbols. From the germline J gene comes the end of the CDR3, since the read stops 1 residue before it. This chain connects TRBV5 to TRBJ2-7; tentatively, D is TRBD1 (6 bases). Trimming shortened V by 5 bases and J by 4 bases, and 15 bases separated the two germline ends. CDR1 is LGHNA, CDR2 YNLKQL, per germline (reference sequence). This CDR3 spans 14 amino acids. The sequenced part of the CDR3 DNA is TGTGCCAGCAGCACCGGGACAAAACCTTATGAACAGTAC. Translation gives CASSTGTKPYEQY. The whole CDR3 protein reads CASSTGTKPYEQYF.

Details on this clone: Germline and genes: mouse. The CDR3 is cut off 1 residue early in the read; its end comes from the germline J gene. The chain links TRBV31 to TRBJ2-3, with 8 bases that match TRBD2. CDR1 and CDR2 from the germline V gene are GKSSPN and SITVG. This CDR3 region has 15 residues. V lost 0 bases, J lost 0 bases, and 2 bases stayed unmatched. CDR3 in amino acids: CAWSLMGGSAETLYF. CDR3 bases read: TGTGCCTGGAGTCTAATGGGGGGGAGTGCAGAAACGCTGTAT.

Worth noting for this clone: The genes and germline here are from mouse. The CDR3 end lies 1 residue beyond the end of the read and is filled in from the germline J gene. This chain uses TRBV13-3 with TRBJ1-2; D remains unclear. Trimming left V 3 bases short and J 2 bases short, with 8 bases between. The germline CDR1 and CDR2 sequences are NNHDY and SYVADS. The CDR3 contains 13 residues. CDR3 DNA (partial): TGTGCCAGCAGTGGCCGGACCAACTCCGACTACACC. Its protein product is CASSGRTNSDYT. The entire CDR3 sequence reads CASSGRTNSDYTF.

To note about this clone: Genes here carry mouse names. The sequence runs out 1 residue before the end of the CDR3; the remainder is reconstructed from the germline J gene. The rearrangement joins TRBV2 to TRBJ1-5; 8 bases align to TRBD1. The germline CDR1 and CDR2 sequences are LGHNA and YSYQKL. V lost 3 bases and J lost 3; bases outside the gene matches: 4. The CDR3 is 15 amino acids. CDR3 DNA, as far as it was read: TGTGCCAGCAGCCAGACAGGGGTGGGCAACCAGGCTCCGCTT. This gives the protein CASSQTGVGNQAPL. The full CDR3 protein reads CASSQTGVGNQAPLF. The full variable domain, in which reference TRBV2 and TRBJ1-5 provide the parts outside the CDR3, is DPKIIQKPKYLVAVTGSEKILICEQYLGHNAMYWYRQSAKKPLEFMFSYSYQKLMDNQTASSRFQPQSSKKNHLDLQITALKPDDSATYFCASSQTGVGNQAPLFGEGTRLSVL.

This clone was picked up one time. Germline and genes here are mouse. The CDR3 extends 1 residue past the end of the read, so its final part is completed from the germline J gene. The chain links TRBV19 to TRBJ1-6, with D perhaps TRBD1 (6 bases). TRBJ1-6 is classed as an ORF, of uncertain function. Deletions cut 2 bases from V and 6 bases from J, with 9 bases between. The CDR3 runs 14 residues. CDR1 and CDR2 (germline): FNHDT, SITEND (reference sequence). Partial CDR3 DNA: TGTGCCAGCAGTATCCGCAGGGGTAATTCGCCCCTCTAC. It specifies CASSIRRGNSPLY. The CDR3, in full, reads CASSIRRGNSPLYF.

A remark on this clone: Gene names and germline match the mouse. The CDR3 end falls 1 residue outside the read, so it is completed with the germline J gene. The chain recombines TRBV19 with TRBJ2-5; 10 bases align to TRBD2. The CDR3 runs 14 residues. The J segment lost 3 bases and the V segment lost 3 bases, leaving 1 base of the junction unmatched. CDR1 is FNHDT and CDR2 is SITEND in the germline V gene (reference sequence). CDR3 bases read: TGTGCCAGCAGTAACTGGGGGGGACAAGACACCCAGTAC. It is translated as CASSNWGGQDTQY. The full CDR3 sequence reads CASSNWGGQDTQYF.

Comments on this clone: The listed genes are named as in mouse. The read gets to within 1 residue of the CDR3 end, and the germline J gene fills in the rest. This rearrangement joins TRBV2 to TRBJ2-1; 14 bases line up with TRBD2. Losses at the gene ends were 4 bases for V and 6 bases for J; bases not matched to a gene: 2. CDR1 LGHNA and CDR2 YSYQKL come from the germline V gene. CDR3 length: 15 amino acids. CDR3 in amino acids: CASSRDWGGAAEQFF. The sequenced CDR3 bases are TGTGCCAGCAGCCGGGACTGGGGGGGCGCTGCTGAGCAGTTC.

Remarks on this clone: Each gene name is a mouse one. CDR3 protein: CASSQGLGGLSAETLYF. The sequenced part of the CDR3 DNA is TGTGCCAGCAGCCAGGGACTGGGGGGTCTTAGTGCAGAAACGCTGTAT. The V gene is TRBV5, the J gene TRBJ2-3; TRBD2 aligns across 12 bases. The read stops 1 residue short of the end of the CDR3; the missing end is completed from the germline J gene. The CDR3 has 17 amino acids. With 3 bases clipped from V and 0 bases from J, the junction kept 4 bases outside the gene matches. In germline, CDR1 is LGHNA, CDR2 YNLKQL (reference sequence).

Concerning this clone itself: The listed genes are named as in mouse. Coverage ceases 1 residue before the CDR3 finishes, and the germline J gene fills in the end. V and J are TRBV14 and TRBJ2-4; D perhaps matches TRBD2 (5 bases). Germline-derived CDR1 and CDR2 are SGHDT and FRDEAV. CDR3 length equals 12 residues. The V end was cut by 3 bases, the J end by 8 bases, with 10 bases between. Here the CDR3 reads CASSSGKSTLYF. The sequenced CDR3 bases are TGTGCCAGCAGTTCTGGGAAGAGCACCTTGTAC.

As to this clone: Gene names and germline refer to mouse. From the germline J gene comes the end of the CDR3, since the read stops 1 residue before it. J is TRBJ2-7 and V is TRBV4; D gene unclear. CDR3 size: 12 residues. Trimming took off 5 bases at V and 0 bases at J, with 5 bases between the two ends. Germline V gives CDR1 LGHDT, CDR2 YNNKQL (reference sequence). CDR3 region: CASSPSSYEQYF. Incomplete CDR3 DNA: TGTGCCAGCAGCCCAAGCTCCTATGAACAGTAC.

With respect to this clone: Gene names and germline refer to mouse. The CDR3 goes on 1 residue after the read ends, and that part is filled in from the germline J gene. The chain employs TRBV13-3 and TRBJ2-4; D gene unclear. This CDR3 spans 13 amino acids. Germline CDR1 reads NNHDY; CDR2 reads SYVADS. Trimming removed 1 base at V and 7 bases at J, with 10 bases between. The sequenced part of the CDR3 DNA is TGTGCCAGCAGTGATAATGGGATGCACACCTTGTAC. The encoded protein is CASSDNGMHTLY. The entire CDR3 reads CASSDNGMHTLYF.

To note about this clone: All gene names here are mouse names. CDR3 bases read: TGTGGTGCTAGGGGGGGACCTAGTGCAGAAACGCTGTAT. Protein: CGARGGPSAETLY. The CDR3 in full is CGARGGPSAETLYF. The rearrangement uses TRBV20 and TRBJ2-3; D may be TRBD1 or TRBD2 (5 bases each). The CDR3 is cut off 1 residue early in the read; its end comes from the germline J gene. V was cut by 1 base and J by 0 bases, with 8 bases left in between. This CDR3 comprises 14 residues. Germline loops: CDR1 GFQATS, CDR2 STVNSAI.

A word on this clone: Any gene name here is a mouse gene name. Coverage ceases 1 residue before the CDR3 finishes, and the germline J gene fills in the end. V gene TRBV24 combines with J gene TRBJ1-1; the match to TRBD1 covers 12 bases. J was trimmed by 3 bases and V by 6 bases; bases with no gene match: 5. Germline loops: CDR1 KGHTA, CDR2 FRNEEI. This CDR3 is built from 15 residues. The CDR3 here is CASRPGQGADTEVFF. CDR3 DNA (partial): TGTGCCAGCAGGCCGGGACAGGGGGCAGACACAGAAGTCTTC.

The table lists this clone with a few counts. Germline and genes: mouse. The sequenced fragment ends 1 residue before the CDR3 boundary, so the rest is inferred from the germline J gene. The rearrangement uses TRBV13-1 and TRBJ1-3; tentatively, D is TRBD1 (6 bases). This CDR3 is built from 16 residues. V shed 2 bases and J shed 0 bases, with 12 bases lying between them. The germline gives CDR1 NSHNY, CDR2 SYGAGN. The sequenced part of the CDR3 DNA is TGTGCCAGCAGTGAGCGGGACAAAAATTCTGGAAATACGCTCTAT. This encodes CASSERDKNSGNTLY. The whole CDR3 region reads CASSERDKNSGNTLYF.

In the case of this clone: Gene labels here are mouse ones. The CDR3 extends 1 residue past the end of the read, so its final part is completed from the germline J gene. This chain links TRBV29 with TRBJ1-1; TRBD1 is a possible D gene (6 bases). The V gene lost 7 bases and the J gene lost 0 bases, with 12 bases spanning the gap. This CDR3 has 14 residues. Per the germline V gene, CDR1 is MSHET and CDR2 is SYDVDS. The part of the CDR3 DNA that was read is TGTGCTAGCACCCCCGGGACATCAAACACAGAAGTCTTC. Residues: CASTPGTSNTEVF. The entire CDR3 is CASTPGTSNTEVFF.

A note on this clone: Gene names are the mouse ones. The missing CDR3 end, 1 residue past where the read stops, is filled in from the germline J gene. V and J are TRBV1 and TRBJ1-2; D is uncertain. This CDR3 contains 13 residues. V dropped 3 bases and J dropped 0 bases, with 5 bases sitting between them. Germline lookup yields CDR1 NSQYPW and CDR2 LRSPGD (reference sequence). The CDR3 bases that were read are TGCACCTGCAGTGCTTTGTCAAACTCCGACTACACC. Its translation is CTCSALSNSDYT. The CDR3, in full, reads CTCSALSNSDYTF.